This record looks at one T cell receptor beta chain sequence and its context. This record belongs to a study of blood T cell repertoires in COVID-19. Study overall: The study drew acute and convalescent COVID-19 samples from the United States, Italy and Spain.

Authors' data handling: The authors estimated nucleated cell counts from reference gene primer amplification. Profiled with immunoSEQ multiplex PCR; TCRdb holds only in-frame clones, not every one. V, J and clone size reflect that table, while D and trimming were determined from the DNA. The sample lists approximately 240,000 clones, around 90% occurring once. The germline V gene has CDR1 LGHDT and CDR2 YNNKEL (reference sequence). Losses at the gene ends were 4 bases for V and 5 bases for J; bases not matched to a gene: 16. The CDR3 is 17 residues long. V and J are TRBV3-1 (or the pseudogene TRBV3-2) and TRBJ1-2; 7 nucleotides align to TRBD1. The sample taken for sequencing was peripheral blood. The TCR was taken from a woman aged 18-35 years who had recovered from COVID-19. DNA for the CDR3: TGTGCCAGCAGCCCAGACTCTCCCGGGACAGCGATATATGGCTACACCTTC. Residues: CASSPDSPGTAIYGYTF.